This T cell receptor beta chain originates from a study of OX40 agonist ivuxolimab in advanced cancers. Here immunoSEQ multiplex PCR was the method, and the copy in TCRdb shows in-frame clones only, minus some. Of around 80,000 clones listed, around 84% are singletons. The CDR3 consists of 14 residues. V lost 5 bases and J 0 bases, leaving 11 bases between the germline ends. Germline lookup yields CDR1 MDHEN and CDR2 SYDVKM. This TCR came from an adult with an advanced solid tumor such as melanoma, head and neck, liver or kidney cancer. The sequencing used CD4+ or CD8+ T cells sorted from blood, collected in a trial of the OX40 agonist ivuxolimab. The rearrangement uses TRBV28 and TRBJ2-7; D uncertain. The CDR3, as DNA: TGTGCCAGCAGTGGCTGGAAGAGCTCCTACGAGCAGTACTTC. Translation: CASSGWKSSYEQYF.